The 9 T cell receptor beta chains presented below share a single source sample, sequenced in a study of shared clonotypes between healthy human individuals. Clones were sequenced by immunoSEQ multiplex PCR, and TCRdb holds only the in-frame ones, with some missing. The sample contains over 2 million clones, around 95% of which appear only once. The specimen sequenced was naive CD4+ T cells sorted from blood. Subset reported: CD45RA+ positively selected. The receptors come from a man aged 18-30 years in good health.

The chain joins TRBV6-5 to TRBJ2-7; 7 bases line up with TRBD1. The V and J ends lost 5 bases and 0 bases, in that order; junction bases with no gene match: 7. This CDR3 contains 15 residues. Germline V gene lookup returns CDR1 MNHEY and CDR2 SVGAGI. In DNA form, the CDR3 reads TGTGCCAGCAGTGCAGGGGGTAAGAGCTCCTACGAGCAGTACTTC. It yields the protein CASSAGGKSSYEQYF.

The chain joins TRBV7-9 to TRBJ1-4; 9 bases fit TRBD1. The germline V gene encodes CDR1 SEHNR and CDR2 FQNEAQ (reference sequence). The J segment lost 3 bases and the V segment lost 5 bases, leaving 4 bases of the junction unmatched. CDR3 length: 15 residues. CDR3: CASSPGQGPNEKLFF. The CDR3 nucleotides are TGTGCCAGCAGCCCGGGACAGGGTCCTAATGAAAAACTGTTTTTT.

To note about this clone: The sample has other DNA sequences that encode this CDR3 too. The chain couples TRBV18 to TRBJ1-1, with D unresolved. Trimming removed 3 bases from V and 5 bases from J, with 13 bases in between. The CDR3 contains 14 residues. Germline-derived CDR1 and CDR2 are KGHSH and LQKENI. The CDR3 is CASSPITGGTEAFF. CDR3 sequence (DNA): TGTGCCAGCTCACCGATAACGGGAGGGACTGAAGCTTTCTTT.

This clone was observed a single time. V gene TRBV30 combines with J gene TRBJ2-5, with D perhaps TRBD1 (5 bases). Looked up from germline, CDR1 is GTSNPN and CDR2 is SVGIG (reference sequence). V was shortened by 5 bases and J by 2 bases, with 15 bases between the two germline ends. The CDR3 is 14 residues long. This CDR3 is CAWGQGRGQETQYF. CDR3 DNA sequence: TGTGCCTGGGGTCAGGGAAGGGGACAAGAGACCCAGTACTTC.

The chain is built from TRBV2 and TRBJ2-7, with unresolved D. V was pared by 5 bases and J by 0 bases, with 8 bases between. The germline V gene has CDR1 SNHLY and CDR2 FYNNEI. The CDR3 is 13 amino acids. Here the CDR3 DNA reads TGTGCCAGCAGTCTTGGGCCCTCCTACGAGCAGTACTTC. Translating gives CASSLGPSYEQYF.

This chain uses TRBV6-1 with TRBJ2-3; 10 bases match TRBD2. Germline V gives CDR1 MNHNS, CDR2 SASEGT. Germline trimming cut 4 bases from V and 4 bases from J; bases unmatched to any gene: 2. The CDR3 covers 14 residues. The CDR3 nucleotides are TGTGCCAGCAGTGGAGCGGGAGGGTCAGATACGCAGTATTTT. Translation: CASSGAGGSDTQYF.

This chain links TRBV6-1 with TRBJ2-2; 7 bases match TRBD1. Germline V gene lookup returns CDR1 MNHNS and CDR2 SASEGT. This CDR3 has 15 amino acids. V shed 3 bases, J shed 4 bases, and the junction held 5 bases outside the gene matches. The CDR3 DNA reads TGTGCCAGCAGTGAGAAGGGGACAGCCACCGGGGAGCTGTTTTTT. Its protein product is CASSEKGTATGELFF.

The chain joins TRBV7-6 to TRBJ2-2; 10 nucleotides align to TRBD2. Trimming took 1 base from V and 1 from J; bases not matched to a gene: 0. The CDR3 is made up of 16 amino acids. Germline values: CDR1 SGHVS, CDR2 FNYEAQ. Here the CDR3 reads CASSLVAGGNTGELFF. CDR3 sequence (DNA): TGTGCCAGCAGCTTAGTAGCGGGAGGGAACACCGGGGAGCTGTTTTTT.

Concerning this clone itself: Other DNA sequences in this sample translate to the same CDR3. The CDR3 nucleotides read TGTGCCAGCAGTGAATTGGGAGTCTCTGGAAACACCATATATTTT. Translation: CASSELGVSGNTIYF. The V gene is TRBV25-1, the J gene TRBJ1-3; D is uncertain. The CDR3 totals 15 residues. Trimming removed 1 base at V and 0 bases at J, with 7 bases between. Germline loops: CDR1 MGHDK, CDR2 SYGVNS.